This is a list of T cell receptor beta chains from one sample in a study of blood T cell repertoires in COVID-19. Assay: immunoSEQ multiplex PCR; the TCRdb copy retains only in-frame clones and omits some. Among about 310,000 clones listed, over 75% were seen once. Material for sequencing was peripheral blood. The receptors come from a man aged 50-59 years with active or convalescent COVID-19. The CDR3 runs from the conserved cysteine through the conserved F or W. Each record gives: V gene, D gene, clone size, J gene, CDR3 protein, CDR3 DNA. D genes are given only for firm matches. Clone size is shown for a subset of rows, as once, few, many or a class of expanded clone.

TRBV7-2	NA	NA	TRBJ1-2	CASSLEGRGYGYTF	TGTGCCAGCAGCTTAGAGGGCAGGGGCTATGGCTACACCTTC
TRBV24-1	NA	NA	TRBJ2-5	CATSDPLSRGQETQYF	TGTGCCACCAGTGATCCGCTAAGTAGAGGACAAGAGACCCAGTACTTC
TRBV19	TRBD1	NA	TRBJ1-6	CASRQAGTDNSPLHF	TGTGCCAGTAGACAGGCCGGGACAGATAATTCACCCCTCCACTTT
TRBV28	NA	NA	TRBJ1-4	CASRGLNEKLFF	TGTGCCAGCAGGGGACTTAATGAAAAACTGTTTTTT
TRBV4-3	NA	NA	TRBJ2-7	CASSQDKGAYEQYF	TGCGCCAGCAGCCAAGATAAAGGGGCCTACGAGCAGTACTTC
TRBV2	TRBD2	NA	TRBJ2-5	CASSRTGLAVQETQYF	TGTGCCAGCAGTCGAACGGGACTAGCGGTCCAAGAGACCCAGTACTTC
TRBV7-6	TRBD1	NA	TRBJ1-3	CASTPTSPGGTIYF	TGTGCCAGCACCCCAACTTCTCCAGGGGGCACCATATATTTT
TRBV19	NA	NA	TRBJ2-3	CASSRQADTQYF	TGTGCCAGTAGCCGACAGGCCGATACGCAGTATTTT
TRBV4-1	NA	NA	TRBJ2-1	CASRRKVSDSYNEQFF	TGCGCCAGCAGACGCAAAGTCAGCGATTCCTACAATGAGCAGTTCTTC
TRBV7-8	TRBD2	NA	TRBJ2-3	CASSLAAGGVTDTQYF	TGTGCCAGCAGCTTAGCGGCGGGGGGCGTCACAGATACGCAGTATTTT
TRBV2	NA	NA	TRBJ1-3	CASSERGFAGNTIYF	TGTGCCAGCAGTGAAAGGGGGTTTGCTGGAAACACCATATATTTT
TRBV19	NA	NA	TRBJ1-3	CASSSPGIGNTIYF	TGTGCCAGTAGTAGCCCAGGGATTGGAAACACCATATATTTT
TRBV6-6	NA	NA	TRBJ2-1	CASSFFGGLNEQFF	TGTGCCAGCAGTTTCTTCGGGGGACTCAATGAGCAGTTCTTC
TRBV7-7	TRBD1	NA	TRBJ2-5	CASSPRTGGIGETQYF	TGTGCTAGCAGCCCTCGGACAGGGGGCATCGGGGAGACCCAGTACTTC
TRBV5-8	NA	NA	TRBJ1-5	CASHPGVTTRASNQPQHF	TGTGCCAGCCATCCAGGGGTCACCACGAGAGCGAGCAATCAGCCCCAGCATTTT
TRBV19	NA	NA	TRBJ1-2	CASSTLAGTNNYGYTF	TGTGCCAGTAGTACGCTAGCGGGGACGAATAACTATGGCTACACCTTC
TRBV5-4	TRBD1	few	TRBJ2-7	CASSSGQGASYEQYF	TGTGCCAGCAGCTCGGGACAGGGGGCCTCATACGAGCAGTACTTC
TRBV28	TRBD2	NA	TRBJ2-3	CASRGSGGAEVDTQYF	TGTGCCAGCAGGGGAAGCGGGGGGGCCGAGGTCGATACGCAGTATTTT
TRBV2	NA	NA	TRBJ2-3	CASSDERADTQYF	TGTGCCAGCAGTGACGAACGCGCAGATACGCAGTATTTT
TRBV28	NA	NA	TRBJ2-3	CASSSYGGGAGMDTQYF	TGTGCCAGCAGTTCCTATGGGGGGGGCGCCGGTATGGATACGCAGTATTTT
TRBV2	TRBD1	NA	TRBJ1-2	CASRSRGPNYGYTF	TGTGCCAGCCGATCCAGGGGGCCGAACTATGGCTACACCTTC
TRBV24-1	NA	NA	TRBJ2-1	CATSDPYNEQFF	TGTGCCACCAGTGACCCTTACAATGAGCAGTTCTTC
TRBV4-2	TRBD2	once	TRBJ2-1	CASSQERARSGGAEEQFF	TGTGCCAGCAGCCAAGAGCGGGCTCGGAGCGGGGGGGCCGAGGAGCAGTTCTTC
TRBV29-1	NA	NA	TRBJ1-3	CSVEVQHRGAGNTIYF	TGCAGCGTTGAAGTTCAACACCGGGGGGCTGGAAACACCATATATTTT
TRBV4-2	NA	NA	TRBJ1-5	CASSQDGEFNQPQHF	TGTGCCAGCAGCCAAGATGGGGAGTTCAATCAGCCCCAGCATTTT